This T cell receptor (beta chain) was found in a study of response to subunit inactivated influenza vaccine. Using its own MiXCR run on the RT-PCR reads, TCRdb lists one record per CDR3 protein. The table has around 480,000 distinct CDR3 sequences, about 10% seen once. Germline V lookup: CDR1 SGHTA, CDR2 FQGNSA. V shed 4 bases, J shed 13 bases, and the junction held 10 bases outside the gene matches. CDR3 length equals 12 residues. Comments on this clonotype: Its antigen is unidentified.

Whole-study findings and limits: There was a suggestion from the authors that each seasonal influenza vaccination recruits few new T cells.

This TCR was recovered from a man aged 45 to 65 who received an inactivated influenza vaccine. J is TRBJ2-7 and V is TRBV7-2; TRBD1 agrees at 7 bases. The specimen was PBMCs from blood, collected 35 to 45 days after vaccination. CDR3 residues: CASSSSTGWYYF. CDR3 sequence (DNA): TGTGCCAGCAGCTCGTCGACAGGGTGGTATTACTTC.